The present T cell receptor beta chain was sequenced within a study of blood T cell repertoires in COVID-19. The repertoire was sequenced with immunoSEQ multiplex PCR; TCRdb's copy has only in-frame clones and lacks some. The sample holds about 100,000 clones, about 88% seen once. Per the germline V gene, CDR1 is SGHTA and CDR2 is FQGNSA. CDR3 length: 13 amino acids. The ends were cut back, 5 bases at V and 6 bases at J, with 12 bases in the middle. This TCR derives from a human donor in a cohort sampled during active COVID-19. The chain links TRBV7-2 to TRBJ2-3, with a tentative D call TRBD1 (5 bases). Material: peripheral blood. DNA for the CDR3: TGTGCCAGCAGCCCCACAGGCGACGATACGCAGTATTTT. Translated, it gives CASSPTGDDTQYF.